This TCR beta chain is drawn from a study of tumor-infiltrating lymphocytes in primary liver carcinoma. Overall study: Patients had primary liver carcinoma treated by surgical resection.

TCR beta cDNA was made from roughly 450 ng total RNA with a constant-region primer. A slightly modified ARM-PCR protocol with three nested multiplex PCR rounds produced these TCR beta libraries. TRBV1-TRBV30 forward primers paired with a C-beta reverse primer drove the first two PCR rounds, about 11 cycles each. Using its own MiXCR run on the multiplex PCR reads, TCRdb lists one record per CDR3 protein. The sample has around 330,000 distinct CDR3 sequences; almost 60% are singletons. Note on this clonotype: Its antigen is unidentified. A read error may produce the germline difference seen at one junction end.

General study points: Tumor samples exhibited a significantly greater top-250-clone fraction than blood samples (p = 0.039).

The CDR3 runs 16 residues. CDR1 SQVTM and CDR2 ANQGSEA come from the germline V gene. It was unsorted whole blood that yielded blood RNA, and germline DNA was also extracted. Collected before surgery were roughly 3.9 milliliters of peripheral blood. The V and J genes are TRBV29-1 and TRBJ2-7; D assignment may be TRBD1 or TRBD2 (5 bases each). The sequence was collected from a woman between 25 and 40 years old with primary liver carcinoma and hepatitis B virus infection. The sequencing sample was made of peripheral blood. CDR3 amino acids: CSAMTSGTGTPYEEYF. The CDR3 coding sequence is TGCAGCGCCATGACCTCTGGGACCGGCACTCCCTACGAGGAGTACTTC.